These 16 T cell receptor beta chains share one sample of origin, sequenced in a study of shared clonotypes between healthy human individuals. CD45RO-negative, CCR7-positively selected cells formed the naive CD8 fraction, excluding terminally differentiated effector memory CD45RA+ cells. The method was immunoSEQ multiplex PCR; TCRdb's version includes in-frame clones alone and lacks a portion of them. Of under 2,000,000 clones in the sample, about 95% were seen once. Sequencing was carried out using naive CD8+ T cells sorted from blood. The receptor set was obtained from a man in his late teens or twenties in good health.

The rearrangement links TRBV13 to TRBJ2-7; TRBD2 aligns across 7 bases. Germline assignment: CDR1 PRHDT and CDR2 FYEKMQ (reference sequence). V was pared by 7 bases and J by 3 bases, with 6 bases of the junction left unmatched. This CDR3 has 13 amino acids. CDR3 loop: CASTMAGDYEQYF. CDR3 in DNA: TGTGCCAGCACTATGGCGGGAGACTACGAGCAGTACTTC.

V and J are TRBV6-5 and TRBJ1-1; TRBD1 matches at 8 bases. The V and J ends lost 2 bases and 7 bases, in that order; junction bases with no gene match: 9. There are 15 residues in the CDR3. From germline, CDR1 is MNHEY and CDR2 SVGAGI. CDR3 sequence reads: CASSYAGTGAGEAFF. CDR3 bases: TGTGCCAGCAGTTACGCCGGGACAGGCGCGGGTGAAGCTTTCTTT.

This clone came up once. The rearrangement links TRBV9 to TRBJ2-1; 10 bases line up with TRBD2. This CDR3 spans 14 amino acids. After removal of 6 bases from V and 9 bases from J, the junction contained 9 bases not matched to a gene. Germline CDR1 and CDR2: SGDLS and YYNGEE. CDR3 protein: CASNSLGLAAEQFF. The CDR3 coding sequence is TGTGCCAGCAACTCCTTAGGACTAGCGGCTGAGCAGTTCTTC.

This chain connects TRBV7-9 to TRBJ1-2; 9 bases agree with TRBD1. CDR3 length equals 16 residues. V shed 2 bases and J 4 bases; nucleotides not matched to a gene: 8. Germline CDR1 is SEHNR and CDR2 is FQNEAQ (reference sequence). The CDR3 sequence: CASSLSAGTGSYGYTF. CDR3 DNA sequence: TGTGCCAGCAGCTTATCCGCCGGGACAGGGTCCTATGGCTACACCTTC.

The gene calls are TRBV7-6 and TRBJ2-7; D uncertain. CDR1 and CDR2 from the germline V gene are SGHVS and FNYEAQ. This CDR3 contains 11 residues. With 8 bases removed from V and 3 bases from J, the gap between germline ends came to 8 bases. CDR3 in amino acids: CASGDLYEQYF. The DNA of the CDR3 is TGTGCCAGCGGGGATCTCTACGAGCAGTACTTC. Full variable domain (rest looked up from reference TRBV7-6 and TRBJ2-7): GAGVSQSPRYKVTKRGQDVALRCDPISGHVSLYWYRQALGQGPEFLTYFNYEAQQDKSGLPNDRFSAERPEGSISTLTIQRTEQRDSAMYRCASGDLYEQYFGPGTRLTVT.

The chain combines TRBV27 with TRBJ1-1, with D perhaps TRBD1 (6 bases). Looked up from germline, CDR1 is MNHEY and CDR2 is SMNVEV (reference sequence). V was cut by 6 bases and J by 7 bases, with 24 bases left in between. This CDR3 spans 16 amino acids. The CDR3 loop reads CASSPLGVRGKDEAFF. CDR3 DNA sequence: TGTGCCAGCAGCCCATTGGGGGTAAGGGGGAAGGATGAAGCTTTCTTT.

The CDR3 sequence: CASSQTDSRGELFF. Written as DNA, the CDR3 is TGTGCCAGCAGCCAAACCGACTCTCGCGGGGAGCTGTTTTTT. This rearrangement joins TRBV7-9 to TRBJ2-2; no reliable D call. This CDR3 has 14 residues. V shed 5 bases and J shed 7 bases, with 14 bases lying between them. Germline V gene lookup returns CDR1 SEHNR and CDR2 FQNEAQ (reference sequence).

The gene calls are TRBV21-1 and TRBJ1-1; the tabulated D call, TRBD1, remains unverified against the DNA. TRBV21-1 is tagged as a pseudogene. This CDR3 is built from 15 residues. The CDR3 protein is CASSKFRGVNTEAFF. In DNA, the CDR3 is TGTGCCAGCAGCAAATTCAGGGGGGTGAACACTGAAGCTTTCTTT.

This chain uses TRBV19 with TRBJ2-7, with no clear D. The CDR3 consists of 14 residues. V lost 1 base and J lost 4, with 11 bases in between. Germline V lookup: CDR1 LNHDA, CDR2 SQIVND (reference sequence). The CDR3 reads CASSIGVAYYEQYF. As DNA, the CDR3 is TGTGCCAGTAGTATAGGGGTGGCATATTACGAGCAGTACTTC. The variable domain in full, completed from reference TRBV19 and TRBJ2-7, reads DGGITQSPKYLFRKEGQNVTLSCEQNLNHDAMYWYRQDPGQGLRLIYYSQIVNDFQKGDIAEGYSVSREKKESFPLTVTSAQKNPTAFYLCASSIGVAYYEQYFGPGTRLTVT.

The CDR3 protein is CASNPPGRETQYF. DNA of the CDR3: TGTGCCAGCAACCCCCCAGGGAGAGAGACCCAGTACTTC. V is TRBV2 and J is TRBJ2-5; the D call may be TRBD1 or TRBD2 (5 bases each). This CDR3 region has 13 residues. The V gene's germline CDR1 is SNHLY and CDR2 FYNNEI. V lost 7 bases, J lost 4 bases, and 13 bases lay in between.

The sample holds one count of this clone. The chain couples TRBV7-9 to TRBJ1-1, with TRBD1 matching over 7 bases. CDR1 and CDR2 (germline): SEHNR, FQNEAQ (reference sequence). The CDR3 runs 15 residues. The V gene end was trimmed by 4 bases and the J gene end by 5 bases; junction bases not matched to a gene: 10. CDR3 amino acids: CASSYSEGAGTEAFF. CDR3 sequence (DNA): TGTGCCAGCAGCTATTCGGAGGGGGCAGGAACTGAAGCTTTCTTT. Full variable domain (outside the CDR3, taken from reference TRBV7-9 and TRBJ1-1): DTGVSQNPRHKITKRGQNVTFRCDPISEHNRLYWYRQTLGQGPEFLTYFQNEAQLEKSRLLSDRFSAERPKGSFSTLEIQRTEQGDSAMYLCASSYSEGAGTEAFFGQGTRLTVV.

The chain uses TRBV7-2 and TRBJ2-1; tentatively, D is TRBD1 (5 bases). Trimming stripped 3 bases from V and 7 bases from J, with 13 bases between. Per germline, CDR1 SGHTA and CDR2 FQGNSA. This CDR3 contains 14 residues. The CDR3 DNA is TGTGCCAGCAGCTTTATTTCGCAGGGAAATGAGCAGTTCTTC. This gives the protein CASSFISQGNEQFF.

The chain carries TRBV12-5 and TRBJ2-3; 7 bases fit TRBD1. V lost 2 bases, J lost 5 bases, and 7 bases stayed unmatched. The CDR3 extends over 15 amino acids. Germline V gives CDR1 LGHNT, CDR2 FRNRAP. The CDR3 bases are TGTGCTAGTGGTTTGCACCGACAGGGTGGAGATACGCAGTATTTT. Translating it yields CASGLHRQGGDTQYF.

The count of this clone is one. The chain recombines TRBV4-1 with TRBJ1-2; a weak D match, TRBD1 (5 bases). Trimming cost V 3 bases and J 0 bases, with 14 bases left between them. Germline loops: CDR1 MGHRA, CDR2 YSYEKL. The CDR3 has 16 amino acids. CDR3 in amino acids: CASSHSRQTANYGYTF. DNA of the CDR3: TGCGCCAGCAGCCATTCTCGACAGACTGCTAACTATGGCTACACCTTC.

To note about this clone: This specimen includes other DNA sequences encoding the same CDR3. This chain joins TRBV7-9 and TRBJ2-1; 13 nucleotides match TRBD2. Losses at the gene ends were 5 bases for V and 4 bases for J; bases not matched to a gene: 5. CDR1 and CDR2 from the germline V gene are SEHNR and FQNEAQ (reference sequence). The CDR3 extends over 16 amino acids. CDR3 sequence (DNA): TGTGCCAGCAGCCCGGGACTAGCGGGACCATACAATGAGCAGTTCTTC. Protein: CASSPGLAGPYNEQFF.

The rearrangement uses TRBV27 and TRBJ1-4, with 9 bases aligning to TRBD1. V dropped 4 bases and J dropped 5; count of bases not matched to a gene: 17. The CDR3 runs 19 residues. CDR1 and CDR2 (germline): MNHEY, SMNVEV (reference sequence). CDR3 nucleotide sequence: TGTGCCAGCAGTTCGAGGGGCGGGACAGGGCTGCGGGGGAATGAAAAACTGTTTTTT. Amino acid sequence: CASSSRGGTGLRGNEKLFF.